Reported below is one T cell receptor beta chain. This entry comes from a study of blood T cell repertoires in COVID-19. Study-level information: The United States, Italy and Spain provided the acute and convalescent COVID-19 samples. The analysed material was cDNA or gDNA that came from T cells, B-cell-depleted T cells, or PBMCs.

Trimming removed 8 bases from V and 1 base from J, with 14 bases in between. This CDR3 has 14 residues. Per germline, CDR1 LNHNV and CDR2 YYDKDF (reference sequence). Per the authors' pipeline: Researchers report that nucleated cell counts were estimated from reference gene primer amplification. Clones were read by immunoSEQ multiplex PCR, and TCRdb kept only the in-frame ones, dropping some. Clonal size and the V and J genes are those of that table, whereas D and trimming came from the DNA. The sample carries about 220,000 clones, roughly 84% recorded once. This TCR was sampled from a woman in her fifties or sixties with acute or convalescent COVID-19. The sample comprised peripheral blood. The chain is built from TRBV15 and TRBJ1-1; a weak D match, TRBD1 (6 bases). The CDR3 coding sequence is TGTGCCACCTCGCAGCGGGGACAGAACACTGAAGCTTTCTTT. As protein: CATSQRGQNTEAFF.